The next 18 T cell receptor beta chains were all read from a single sample in a study of shared clonotypes between healthy human individuals. Here immunoSEQ multiplex PCR was the method, and the copy in TCRdb shows in-frame clones only, minus some. The repertoire holds some 2 million clones, with 85% to 95% as singletons. As defined, naive CD8 cells were CD45RO-negative and positively selected for CCR7, with terminally differentiated effector memory CD45RA+ cells excluded. Sequences were obtained from naive CD8+ T cells sorted from blood. The source is a man between 18 and 35 years old in good health.

The V call is TRBV2, the J call TRBJ2-4; the D gene is possibly TRBD2 (6 bases). The CDR3 contains 16 residues. V was clipped by 3 bases and J by 0 bases, with 12 bases between them. CDR1 and CDR2 from the germline V gene are SNHLY and FYNNEI. CDR3 loop: CASSEGLTLAKNIQYF. DNA for the CDR3: TGTGCCAGCAGTGAGGGACTGACGCTAGCCAAAAACATTCAGTACTTC.

The CDR3 here is CASNLGQGDPYGYTF. The CDR3 nucleotides read TGTGCCAGCAATCTGGGACAGGGGGATCCCTATGGCTACACCTTC. The rearrangement uses TRBV2 and TRBJ1-2, with 11 bases aligning to TRBD1. V was clipped by 7 bases and J by 4 bases; unmatched bases: 8. Germline V gives CDR1 SNHLY, CDR2 FYNNEI. This CDR3 spans 15 amino acids.

The rearrangement joins TRBV30 to TRBJ2-1; TRBD2 matches at 10 bases. The CDR3 has 15 amino acids. V lost 1 base to trimming and J lost 8 bases; unmatched junction nucleotides: 8. Germline CDR1 and CDR2: GTSNPN and SVGIG (reference sequence). CDR3 in amino acids: CAWSAAASGSYEQFF. DNA of the CDR3: TGTGCCTGGAGTGCGGCGGCTAGCGGGAGCTATGAGCAGTTCTTC.

J is TRBJ2-4 and V is TRBV30; the D gene is possibly TRBD1 (5 bases). V was cut by 0 bases and J by 13 bases, with 13 bases left in between. Germline values: CDR1 GTSNPN, CDR2 SVGIG (reference sequence). The CDR3 contains 12 residues. CDR3 loop: CAWSVQDGSQYF. The CDR3 bases are TGTGCCTGGAGTGTACAGGACGGTAGCCAGTACTTC.

This chain uses TRBV7-9 with TRBJ2-5, with a weak D call TRBD2 (5 bases). Trimming took off 6 bases at V and 5 bases at J, with 13 bases between the two ends. This CDR3 has 13 residues. CDR1 and CDR2 from the germline V gene are SEHNR and FQNEAQ (reference sequence). CDR3 sequence: CASRETMSETQYF. As DNA, the CDR3 is TGTGCCAGCAGGGAGACTATGTCGGAGACCCAGTACTTC.

This clone showed up just once. The chain couples TRBV29-1 to TRBJ1-1, with D uncertain. V was cut by 2 bases and J by 4 bases, with 11 bases left in between. Germline V gene sequence: CDR1 SQVTM, CDR2 ANQGSEA. The CDR3 covers 13 residues. CDR3: CSVEYDGPTEAFF. DNA for the CDR3: TGCAGCGTTGAATACGACGGCCCCACTGAAGCTTTCTTT.

The chain links TRBV29-1 to TRBJ2-2; D not resolved. V lost 3 bases and J lost 4, with 9 bases in between. CDR1 and CDR2 (germline): SQVTM, ANQGSEA. The CDR3 has 13 amino acids. CDR3 in amino acids: CSVEAGFTGELFF. CDR3 nucleotides: TGCAGCGTTGAGGCAGGCTTCACCGGGGAGCTGTTTTTT.

The J gene is TRBJ2-7, the V gene TRBV7-2, with TRBD2 matching over 7 bases. Per germline, CDR1 SGHTA and CDR2 FQGNSA. Trimming at V came to 5 bases and at J to 7 bases, leaving 11 bases not matched to a gene. The CDR3 length is 14 residues. CDR3 protein: CASSPSGNLFEQYF. The CDR3 DNA follows: TGTGCCAGCAGCCCCAGCGGGAATCTGTTTGAGCAGTACTTC.

V usage is TRBV9 and J usage is TRBJ2-1; TRBD1 might be the D (6 bases). CDR1 is SGDLS and CDR2 is YYNGEE in the germline V gene. The CDR3 is made up of 15 amino acids. V lost 3 bases to trimming and J lost 8 bases, with 18 bases between them. CDR3 bases: TGTGCCAGCAGCGCCACACCCGGGACATCCTATGAGCAGTTCTTC. Its protein is CASSATPGTSYEQFF.

Comments on this clone: In the same sample, other DNA sequences code for this CDR3. This sequence joins TRBV9 and TRBJ1-1; possibly TRBD1 for D (5 bases). Trimming took off 0 bases at V and 1 base at J, with 10 bases between the two ends. Per germline, CDR1 SGDLS and CDR2 YYNGEE. The CDR3 is 15 residues long. Written as DNA, the CDR3 is TGTGCCAGCAGCGTAGAAGGGACCGGGAACACTGAAGCTTTCTTT. Translated: CASSVEGTGNTEAFF. Based on the CDR3 plus reference TRBV9 and TRBJ1-1, the full variable domain is DSGVTQTPKHLITATGQRVTLRCSPRSGDLSVYWYQQSLDQGLQFLIQYYNGEERAKGNILERFSAQQFPDLHSELNLSSLELGDSALYFCASSVEGTGNTEAFFGQGTRLTVV.

Details on this clone: Other DNA sequences from this sample encode an identical CDR3 as well. The chain uses TRBV29-1 and TRBJ2-7, with TRBD1 matching 8 bases. CDR1 is SQVTM and CDR2 is ANQGSEA in the germline V gene. V shed 6 bases and J 3 bases; nucleotides not matched to a gene: 1. The CDR3 has 11 amino acids. In DNA, the CDR3 is TGCAGCGTAGGGACAGGCTACGAGCAGTACTTC. Translated, it gives CSVGTGYEQYF.

About this clone itself: Other DNA sequences in the sample encode the same CDR3. The CDR3 nucleotides read TGTGCCAGCAGTTACTCACTAGCGGGAGGTCGAGAGACCCAGTACTTC. Encoded protein: CASSYSLAGGRETQYF. This sequence joins TRBV6-5 and TRBJ2-5, with 12 positions matching TRBD2. The length of the CDR3 is 16 residues. Per germline, CDR1 MNHEY and CDR2 SVGAGI. The trim removed 0 bases at V and 4 bases at J, leaving 3 bases unmatched.

The chain employs TRBV4-1 and TRBJ2-7; TRBD1 aligns across 7 bases. The CDR3 is made up of 15 amino acids. Germline trimming cut 4 bases from V and 2 bases from J; bases unmatched to any gene: 8. Per germline, CDR1 MGHRA and CDR2 YSYEKL. The CDR3 DNA reads as TGCGCCAGCAGCCTGGCTGCAGGGGGAACCTACGAGCAGTACTTC. Protein product: CASSLAAGGTYEQYF.

This chain joins TRBV30 and TRBJ1-2; D might be TRBD1 (5 bases). The germline V gene encodes CDR1 GTSNPN and CDR2 SVGIG (reference sequence). The germline V and J ends were trimmed by 5 bases and 8 bases, with 15 bases remaining between them. There are 12 residues in the CDR3. CDR3 bases: TGTGCCTGGGGTCAAACCGGGGACGGCTACACCTTC. It yields the protein CAWGQTGDGYTF.

V usage is TRBV4-3 and J usage is TRBJ1-2; D not certain. The CDR3 runs to 16 residues. With 1 base removed from V and 6 bases from J, the gap between germline ends came to 18 bases. From germline, CDR1 is LGHNA and CDR2 YSLEER. For the CDR3, the DNA is TGCGCCAGCAGCCAAGGGGCTGCCGTGGGTGGGGATGGCTACACCTTC. Protein product: CASSQGAAVGGDGYTF.

Comment on this clone: At the DNA level, this CDR3 is encoded by other sequences in the same sample as well. This sequence joins TRBV28 and TRBJ1-5; D is unresolved. V was clipped by 3 bases and J by 0 bases, with 6 bases between them. The CDR3 totals 14 residues. Germline loops: CDR1 MDHEN, CDR2 SYDVKM. In DNA, the CDR3 is TGTGCCAGCAGTTTTCGGGGTAGCAATCAGCCCCAGCATTTT. It encodes CASSFRGSNQPQHF.

This chain connects TRBV9 to TRBJ2-1; D is uncertain. Germline-derived CDR1 and CDR2 are SGDLS and YYNGEE. This CDR3 region has 12 residues. Trimming removed 4 bases at V and 4 bases at J, with 6 bases between. The CDR3 sequence: CASSLSYNEQFF. The DNA of the CDR3 is TGTGCCAGCAGCCTATCGTACAATGAGCAGTTCTTC.

This sequence joins TRBV6-5 and TRBJ1-1, with D unresolved. The CDR3 sequence is 14 residues long. Germline CDR1 is MNHEY and CDR2 is SVGAGI. The V and J ends lost 5 bases and 4 bases respectively, with 14 bases between them. In DNA, the CDR3 is TGTGCCAGCAGTAGCGCTTCATTGAGCACTGAAGCTTTCTTT. It encodes CASSSASLSTEAFF.